Following are 14 T cell receptor beta chains from one sample sequenced in a study of response to subunit inactivated influenza vaccine. TCRdb reprocessed the RT-PCR reads with MiXCR, giving one entry per CDR3 protein. The data contain 450,000 to 600,000 distinct CDR3 sequences, 15% to 20% of them singletons. The sample here was CD4+ T cells sorted from PBMCs, taken roughly 24 months after vaccination. All receptors come from a man in his fifties or sixties who received an inactivated influenza vaccine.

V and J are TRBV20-1 and TRBJ2-3; no reliable D call. Trimming removed 6 bases at V and 4 bases at J, with 14 bases between. CDR3 length equals 13 residues. Germline values: CDR1 DFQATT, CDR2 SNEGSKA (reference sequence). CDR3 DNA sequence: TGCAGTGCGAACGAGCCGGTCGCAGATACGCAGTATTTT. The encoded protein is CSANEPVADTQYF.

Remarks on this clonotype: The conserved phenylalanine or tryptophan is not found at the CDR3 terminus, so this likely reflects a read error. The V gene is TRBV20-1, the J gene TRBJ2-3; D is uncertain. CDR3 length equals 12 residues. Germline assignment: CDR1 DFQATT and CDR2 SNEGSKA (reference sequence). The V end lost 6 bases, the J end lost 2 bases, and 9 bases lay between the germline ends. CDR3 DNA: TGCAGTGCCGGCCCCGCCACAGATACGCAGTATTCC. Protein product: CSAGPATDTQYS.

This chain connects TRBV6-5 to TRBJ2-3, with 8 bases identical to TRBD2. This CDR3 has 15 residues. V trimming: 2 bases; J trimming: 2 bases; junction bases outside the gene matches: 3. CDR1 MNHEY and CDR2 SVGAGI come from the germline V gene. CDR3 bases: TGTGCCAGCAGTTACCCGCGGGGGGACACAGATACGCAGTATTTT. Protein: CASSYPRGDTDTQYF.

There are many counts of this clonotype. The CDR3 is CASSSDRYSGNTIYF. CDR3 coding DNA: TGTGCCAGCAGCTCGGACCGGTACTCTGGAAACACCATATATTTT. V is TRBV12-3 or TRBV12-4 and J is TRBJ1-3; no reliable D call. CDR3 length: 15 amino acids. The V gene lost 6 bases and the J gene lost 0 bases, with 12 bases spanning the gap.

This clonotype was counted a few times. This chain links TRBV4-3 with TRBJ2-1; no clear D gene. The CDR3 is 14 residues long. V was trimmed by 1 base and J by 9 bases, leaving 13 bases between them. Germline assignment: CDR1 LGHNA and CDR2 YSLEER. CDR3 bases: TGCGCCAGCAGCCAAGTTCCAGCCTCGGGTGAGCAGTTCTTC. This translates into CASSQVPASGEQFF.

This chain's CDR3 is CASSPLGAGSVGGQYF. CDR3 nucleotides: TGTGCCAGCAGCCCCCTGGGAGCGGGATCCGTCGGAGGGCAGTACTTC. The V and J genes are TRBV14 and TRBJ2-7; 7 positions match TRBD2. The V segment lost 4 bases and the J segment 9 bases; nucleotides outside the gene matches: 18. Germline V lookup: CDR1 SGHDN, CDR2 FVKESK. The CDR3 extends over 16 amino acids.

In this sample, this clonotype turned up a few times. The V gene is TRBV2, the J gene TRBJ1-5, with D tentatively TRBD1 (6 bases). CDR1 is SNHLY and CDR2 is FYNNEI in the germline V gene. This CDR3 contains 13 residues. Trimming pared 11 bases from V and 3 bases from J, leaving 14 bases between. CDR3 DNA sequence: TGTGCCGGCAAACCGGGGGCCAATCAGCCCCAGCATTTT. Amino acids: CAGKPGANQPQHF.

This clonotype was recorded at least ten times. The chain uses TRBV27 and TRBJ1-5; no clear D gene. The CDR3 length is 13 residues. Per germline, CDR1 MNHEY and CDR2 SMNVEV (reference sequence). V shed 5 bases and J shed 3 bases, with 8 bases lying between them. The CDR3 is CASSTGINQPQHF. The CDR3 nucleotides read TGTGCCAGCAGTACCGGGATCAATCAGCCCCAGCATTTT.

The chain joins TRBV7-9 to TRBJ2-1; TRBD2 aligns across 9 bases. The V segment lost 1 base and the J segment 9 bases; nucleotides outside the gene matches: 10. The CDR3 is 16 amino acids. Germline CDR1 SEHNR, CDR2 FQNEAQ (reference sequence). The chain's CDR3 is CASSLVRLAGSGEQFF. DNA of the CDR3: TGTGCCAGCAGCTTAGTTCGTCTAGCGGGAAGCGGTGAGCAGTTCTTC.

The sample holds a few counts of this clonotype. This chain connects TRBV5-1 to TRBJ2-3, with D possibly TRBD2 on 6 matching bases. This CDR3 region has 13 residues. Per the germline V gene, CDR1 is SGHRS and CDR2 is YFSETQ. V dropped 9 bases and J dropped 1 base, with 12 bases sitting between them. Written as DNA, the CDR3 is TGCGCCACCGGGACTCGCCGCACAGATACGCAGTATTTT. This encodes CATGTRRTDTQYF.

This rearrangement joins TRBV4-3 to TRBJ1-2, with TRBD1 as a possible D gene (6 bases). V lost 0 bases and J lost 2, with 10 bases in between. CDR3 length equals 15 residues. CDR1 and CDR2 from the germline V gene are LGHNA and YSLEER. CDR3 in DNA: TGCGCCAGCAGCCAAGATTTAAGGGGGAACTATGGCTACACCTTC. This codes for CASSQDLRGNYGYTF.

The table lists this clonotype with a few counts. The V and J genes are TRBV11-2 and TRBJ2-7, with a weak D call TRBD1 (6 bases). The CDR3 has 14 residues. The V end was cut by 1 base, the J end by 3 bases, with 10 bases between. Germline V gene sequence: CDR1 SGHAT, CDR2 FQNNGV. The CDR3 sequence is CASSLGQDYYEQYF. The CDR3 bases are TGTGCCAGCAGCTTAGGACAGGATTACTACGAGCAGTACTTC.

This chain uses TRBV27 with TRBJ1-1, with D possibly TRBD1 on 6 matching bases. Germline CDR1 MNHEY, CDR2 SMNVEV (reference sequence). The CDR3 runs 17 residues. V gave up 1 base and J gave up 4 bases, with 19 bases separating them. The CDR3 DNA follows: TGTGCCAGCAGTTTATTATCGGGGGCCGGGGCCGCCACTGAAGCTTTCTTT. Its protein product is CASSLLSGAGAATEAFF.

The J gene is TRBJ2-7, the V gene TRBV6-1, with D unresolved. The V gene's germline CDR1 is MNHNS and CDR2 SASEGT. The CDR3 has 13 residues. Trimming cost V 7 bases and J 2 bases, with 12 bases left between them. In DNA, the CDR3 is TGTGCCAGCACCAGACCGCCGACCTACGAGCAGTACTTC. As protein: CASTRPPTYEQYF.